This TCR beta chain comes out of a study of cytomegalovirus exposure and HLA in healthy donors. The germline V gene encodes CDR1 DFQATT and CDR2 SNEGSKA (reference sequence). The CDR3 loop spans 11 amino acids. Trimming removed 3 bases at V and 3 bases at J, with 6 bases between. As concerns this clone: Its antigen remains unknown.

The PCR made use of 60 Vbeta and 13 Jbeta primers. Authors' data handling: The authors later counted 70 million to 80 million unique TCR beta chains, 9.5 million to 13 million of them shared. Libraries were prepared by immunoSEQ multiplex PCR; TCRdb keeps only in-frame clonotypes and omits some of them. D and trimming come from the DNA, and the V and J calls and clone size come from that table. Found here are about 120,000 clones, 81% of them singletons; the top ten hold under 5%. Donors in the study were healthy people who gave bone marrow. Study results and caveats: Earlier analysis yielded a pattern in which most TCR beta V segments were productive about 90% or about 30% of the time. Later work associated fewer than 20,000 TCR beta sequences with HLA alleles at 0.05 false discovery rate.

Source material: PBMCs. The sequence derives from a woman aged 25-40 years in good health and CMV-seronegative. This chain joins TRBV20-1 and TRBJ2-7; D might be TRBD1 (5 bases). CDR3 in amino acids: CSASDSYEQYF. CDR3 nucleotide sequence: TGCAGTGCTAGCGACAGCTACGAGCAGTACTTC.